Below are 16 T cell receptor beta chains sequenced from a single sample in a study of CD8+ T cells in alopecia areata. Treatment indicated: oral pan-JAK inhibitor, 5-10 mg twice daily. RNA extraction was followed by reverse transcription into cDNA, which acted as the sequencing template. Here immunoSEQ multiplex PCR was the method, and the copy in TCRdb shows in-frame clones only, minus some. The sample holds fewer than 200,000 clones, around 58% seen once. The starting material was CD4+ T cells sorted from blood, obtained at approximately week 60, from a patient treated with tofacitinib. The receptors stem from a human donor with alopecia areata.

This clone was found a few times. Other nucleotide sequences from this sample produce the same CDR3. The V call is TRBV19, the J call TRBJ2-5; tentatively, D is TRBD1 or TRBD2 (5 bases each). Between the trimmed V and J ends, which lost 9 bases and 5 bases, there was a span of 16 bases. The CDR3 is 13 amino acids. Looked up from germline, CDR1 is LNHDA and CDR2 is SQIVND (reference sequence). In DNA form, the CDR3 reads TGTGCCAGCTCGGGACGTCGAGCGGAGACCCAGTACTTC. It yields the protein CASSGRRAETQYF.

This chain connects TRBV5-6 to TRBJ2-5; D is uncertain. Germline-derived CDR1 and CDR2 are SGHDT and YYEEEE. CDR3 length: 13 residues. The ends were cut back, 1 base at V and 2 bases at J, with 6 bases in the middle. CDR3 DNA: TGTGCCAGCAGCTTGCTCGGGCAAGAGACCCAGTACTTC. Amino acid sequence: CASSLLGQETQYF.

This chain joins TRBV7-9 and TRBJ1-2; D ambiguous. Trimming took off 1 base at V and 4 bases at J, with 10 bases between the two ends. This CDR3 contains 14 residues. CDR1 and CDR2 from the germline V gene are SEHNR and FQNEAQ (reference sequence). DNA of the CDR3: TGTGCCAGCAGCTTAGAGGTCACGTCCTATGGCTACACCTTC. It yields the protein CASSLEVTSYGYTF. Full variable domain (rest looked up from reference TRBV7-9 and TRBJ1-2): DTGVSQNPRHKITKRGQNVTFRCDPISEHNRLYWYRQTLGQGPEFLTYFQNEAQLEKSRLLSDRFSAERPKGSFSTLEIQRTEQGDSAMYLCASSLEVTSYGYTFGSGTRLTVV.

The chain carries TRBV20-1 and TRBJ2-7, with unresolved D. The CDR3 totals 11 residues. Germline V CDR1 and CDR2: DFQATT, SNEGSKA (reference sequence). Trimming cost V 6 bases and J 10 bases, with 16 bases left between them. In DNA form, the CDR3 reads TGCAGTGCCACCCGTCGTGGGTTTCAGTACTTC. This encodes CSATRRGFQYF.

There are a few counts of this clone. The chain links TRBV6-5 to TRBJ2-7; D is undetermined. The germline gives CDR1 MNHEY, CDR2 SVGAGI. This CDR3 is built from 15 residues. V lost 0 bases and J 1 base, leaving 10 bases between the germline ends. The DNA of the CDR3 is TGTGCCAGCAGTTACTCGAGGTATGGGTCCTACGAGCAGTACTTC. Amino acids: CASSYSRYGSYEQYF.

The table lists this clone with a few counts. The chain combines TRBV29-1 with TRBJ2-7, with 11 positions matching TRBD1. The CDR3 covers 13 residues. J gave up 4 bases and V 4 bases, and 3 bases lay outside the gene matches. Germline CDR1 SQVTM, CDR2 ANQGSEA. CDR3 in amino acids: CSVAGQGGYEQYF. The CDR3 coding sequence is TGCAGCGTTGCGGGACAGGGGGGATACGAGCAGTACTTC.

This clone has at least ten counts. The chain recombines TRBV5-4 with TRBJ1-6; D is uncertain. This CDR3 spans 15 amino acids. The V and J ends lost 2 bases and 7 bases respectively, with 13 bases between them. In germline, CDR1 is SGHNT, CDR2 YYREEE (reference sequence). The CDR3 bases are TGTGCCAGCAGCTTAGCTAAGGGCATGAATTCACCCCTCCACTTT. This sequence encodes CASSLAKGMNSPLHF.

The V gene is TRBV2, the J gene TRBJ1-2, with 7 positions matching TRBD1. The CDR3 is 15 residues long. With V trimmed by 2 bases and J by 4 bases, 7 bases remained unmatched. Germline lookup yields CDR1 SNHLY and CDR2 FYNNEI. The CDR3, as DNA: TGTGCCAGCAGTGAAACCCGGGACAGTTCCTATGGCTACACCTTC. Protein: CASSETRDSSYGYTF.

The chain carries TRBV7-9 and TRBJ2-1; 8 bases match TRBD2. Germline V lookup: CDR1 SEHNR, CDR2 FQNEAQ (reference sequence). There are 14 residues in the CDR3. Losses at the gene ends were 4 bases for V and 6 bases for J; bases not matched to a gene: 5. This chain's CDR3 is CASSSFGTSNEQFF. The CDR3 DNA reads as TGTGCCAGCAGCTCTTTTGGGACTAGCAATGAGCAGTTCTTC.

This sequence joins TRBV14 and TRBJ2-1; D possibly corresponds to TRBD2 (5 bases). Trimming stripped 0 bases from V and 9 bases from J, with 12 bases between. This CDR3 has 14 amino acids. Germline lookup yields CDR1 SGHDN and CDR2 FVKESK. CDR3 sequence (DNA): TGTGCCAGCAGCCAAGATTGGGCTAGCACTGAGCAGTTCTTC. This codes for CASSQDWASTEQFF. The full variable domain, in which reference TRBV14 and TRBJ2-1 provide the parts outside the CDR3, is EAGVTQFPSHSVIEKGQTVTLRCDPISGHDNLYWYRRVMGKEIKFLLHFVKESKQDESGMPNNRFLAERTGGTYSTLKVQPAELEDSGVYFCASSQDWASTEQFFGPGTRLTVL.

Turning to this clone: Other DNA sequences in this specimen translate into the identical CDR3. V gene TRBV5-1 combines with J gene TRBJ1-5; D not certain. The germline V and J ends were trimmed by 0 bases and 0 bases, with 7 bases remaining between them. The CDR3 runs 15 residues. CDR1 SGHRS and CDR2 YFSETQ come from the germline V gene. Written as DNA, the CDR3 is TGCGCCAGCAGCTTGGACGGGTATAGCAATCAGCCCCAGCATTTT. It yields the protein CASSLDGYSNQPQHF.

The chain uses TRBV5-1 and TRBJ2-7; D possibly corresponds to TRBD1 (5 bases). Per germline, CDR1 SGHRS and CDR2 YFSETQ. The CDR3 runs 16 residues. The V and J ends lost 4 bases and 2 bases respectively, with 19 bases between them. The CDR3 sequence is CASSKGIDGSTYEQYF. The CDR3 nucleotides read TGCGCCAGCAGCAAGGGGATCGACGGATCTACCTACGAGCAGTACTTC.

The chain carries TRBV6-1 and TRBJ2-2; D possibly corresponds to TRBD1 (6 bases). Trimming took off 7 bases at V and 4 bases at J, with 16 bases between the two ends. Germline CDR1 MNHNS, CDR2 SASEGT. This CDR3 has 15 residues. This CDR3 reads CASTGRTDATGELFF. As DNA, the CDR3 is TGTGCCAGCACCGGAAGGACAGATGCCACCGGGGAGCTGTTTTTT.

The genes are TRBV21-1 and TRBJ2-1. TRBV21-1 is assigned pseudogene status. This CDR3 is 14 amino acids long. In DNA, the CDR3 is TGTGCCAGCAGCTTGGGGGGCTGGCCCCATGAGCAGTTCTTC. It specifies CASSLGGWPHEQFF.

This chain uses TRBV2 with TRBJ2-1; 9 positions match TRBD1. This CDR3 spans 14 amino acids. V was clipped by 10 bases and J by 2 bases; unmatched bases: 6. CDR1 and CDR2 (germline): SNHLY, FYNNEI. CDR3: CATGGQGAYNEQFF. In DNA form, the CDR3 reads TGTGCCACCGGGGGACAGGGAGCCTACAATGAGCAGTTCTTC.

The chain recombines TRBV27 with TRBJ2-2; D gene uncertain. V lost 1 base to trimming and J lost 1 base, with 4 bases between them. Germline CDR1 MNHEY, CDR2 SMNVEV (reference sequence). The CDR3 extends over 14 amino acids. This CDR3 is CASSLWRNTGELFF. The CDR3 coding sequence is TGTGCCAGCAGTTTATGGCGGAACACCGGGGAGCTGTTTTTT.